A selection of T cell receptor beta chains follows, all from one sample in a study of vaccination and CD4 T cells after COVID-19. One entry per CDR3 protein results from TCRdb running MiXCR on the PCR reads. Of approximately 13,000 distinct CDR3 sequences detected, roughly 29% appear once; the ten largest clones hold around 19%. The antigens of these receptors remain unknown. The sample consisted of CD4+ T cells from blood, cultured in vitro, taken before SARS-CoV-2 vaccination. These receptors all stem from a human donor who received a COVID-19 vaccine. Each CDR3 is given with its conserved first and last residue. The D gene is left open where the match is weak. The size of a clone is reported for some rows only, either as once, few or many, or as a class for expanded clones.

j_call | d_call | v_call | clone_size | cdr3_length | cdr3_nt | cdr3_aa
TRBJ2-3 | NA | TRBV7-2 | few | 14 | TGTGCCAGCAGCTTTTCGAGGGGGACAGATACGCAGTATTTT | CASSFSRGTDTQYF
TRBJ2-5 | NA | TRBV10-3 | few | 16 | TGTGCCATCAGAGACGGGACAGCGGGACTTCAAGAGACCCAGTACTTC | CAIRDGTAGLQETQYF
TRBJ2-5 | TRBD1 | TRBV5-1 | few | 15 | TGCGCCAGCAGCTTAGGACAGGGTGCGGGAGAGACCCAGTACTTC | CASSLGQGAGETQYF
TRBJ1-1 | NA | TRBV21-1 | NA | 12 | TGTGCCAGCAGCAACCAGGGGCAAGGGGCTTTCTTT | CASSNQGQGAFF
TRBJ2-6 | NA | TRBV2 | NA | 16 | TGTGCCAGCTCCCGAGAGGCGGGCTCTGGGGCCAACGTCCTGACTTTC | CASSREAGSGANVLTF
TRBJ2-7 | NA | TRBV30 | NA | 13 | TGTGCCTGGAGTGACGGGACAATCTACGAGCAGTACTTC | CAWSDGTIYEQYF
TRBJ2-3 | TRBD2 | TRBV20-1 | NA | 14 | TGCAGTGCCCCCACTAGCGGGGGGGTAGATACGCAGTATTTT | CSAPTSGGVDTQYF
TRBJ1-4 | NA | TRBV20-1 | few | 14 | TGCAGTGCTAGGGACGGGACGGGGGGGGAAAAACTGTTTTTT | CSARDGTGGEKLFF
TRBJ1-6 | NA | TRBV30 | few | 14 | TGTGCCTGGAGAACAGTGGGGGAGTTTTCACCCCTCCACTTT | CAWRTVGEFSPLHF
TRBJ2-7 | TRBD1 | TRBV20-1 | few | 15 | TGCAGTGCTAGAGACGCCACAGGGGCCGACGGGGAGCAGTACTTC | CSARDATGADGEQYF
TRBJ2-7 | NA | TRBV7-7 | NA | 16 | TGTGCCAGCAGCCGACCGTGGGGCCAGGGACCCAACGAGCAGTACTTC | CASSRPWGQGPNEQYF
TRBJ2-3 | TRBD2 | TRBV24-1 | NA | 19 | TGTGCCACCAGCCCGGGACTAGCGGGGATCCCTTCTAGCACAGATACGCAGTATTTT | CATSPGLAGIPSSTDTQYF